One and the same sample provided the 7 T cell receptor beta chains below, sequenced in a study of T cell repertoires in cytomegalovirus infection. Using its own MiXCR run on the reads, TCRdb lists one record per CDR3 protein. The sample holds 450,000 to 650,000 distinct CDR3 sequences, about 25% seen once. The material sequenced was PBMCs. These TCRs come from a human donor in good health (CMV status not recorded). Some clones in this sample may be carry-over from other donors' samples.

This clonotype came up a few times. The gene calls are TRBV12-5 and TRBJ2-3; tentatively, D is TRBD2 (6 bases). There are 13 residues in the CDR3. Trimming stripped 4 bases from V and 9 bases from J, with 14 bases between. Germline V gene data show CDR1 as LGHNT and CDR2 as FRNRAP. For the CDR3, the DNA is TGTGCTAGTGGTTCCCCACCGGAGGGGACGCAGTATTTT. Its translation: CASGSPPEGTQYF.

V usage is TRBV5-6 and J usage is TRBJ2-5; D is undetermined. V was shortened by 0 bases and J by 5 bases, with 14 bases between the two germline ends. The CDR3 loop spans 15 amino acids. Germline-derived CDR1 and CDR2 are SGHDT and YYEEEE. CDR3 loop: CASSLAVVYAETQYF. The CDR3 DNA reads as TGTGCCAGCAGCTTGGCGGTGGTATATGCTGAGACCCAGTACTTC. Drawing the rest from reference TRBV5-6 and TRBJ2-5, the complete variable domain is DAGVTQSPTHLIKTRGQQVTLRCSPKSGHDTVSWYQQALGQGPQFIFQYYEEEERQRGNFPDRFSGHQFPNYSSELNVNALLLGDSALYLCASSLAVVYAETQYFGPGTRLLVL.

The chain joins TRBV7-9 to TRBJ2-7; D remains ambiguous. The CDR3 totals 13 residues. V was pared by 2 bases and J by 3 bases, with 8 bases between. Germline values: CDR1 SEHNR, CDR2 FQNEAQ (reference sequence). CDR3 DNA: TGTGCCAGCAGCTTACCCACTGACTACGAGCAGTACTTC. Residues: CASSLPTDYEQYF.

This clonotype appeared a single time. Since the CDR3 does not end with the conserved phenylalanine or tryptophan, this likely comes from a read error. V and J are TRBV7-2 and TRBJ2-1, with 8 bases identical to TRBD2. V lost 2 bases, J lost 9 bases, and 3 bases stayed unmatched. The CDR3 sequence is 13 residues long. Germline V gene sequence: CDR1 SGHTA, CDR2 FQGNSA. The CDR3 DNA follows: TGTGCCAGCAGCTTAAGACGGGAGGGTGAGCAGTTCCTC. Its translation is CASSLRREGEQFL.

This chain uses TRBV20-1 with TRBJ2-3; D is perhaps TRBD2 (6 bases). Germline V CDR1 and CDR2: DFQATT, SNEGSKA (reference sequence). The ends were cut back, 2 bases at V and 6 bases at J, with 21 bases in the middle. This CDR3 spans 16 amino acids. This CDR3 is CSARSGLPRRADTQYF. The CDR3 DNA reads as TGCAGTGCTAGATCGGGACTTCCGCGGAGGGCGGATACGCAGTATTTT.

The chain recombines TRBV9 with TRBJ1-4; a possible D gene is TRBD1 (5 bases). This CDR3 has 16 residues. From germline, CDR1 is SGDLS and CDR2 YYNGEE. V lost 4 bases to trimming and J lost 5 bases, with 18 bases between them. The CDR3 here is CASSPRDGTWNEKLFF. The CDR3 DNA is TGTGCCAGCAGCCCCCGGGACGGAACCTGGAATGAAAAACTGTTTTTT.

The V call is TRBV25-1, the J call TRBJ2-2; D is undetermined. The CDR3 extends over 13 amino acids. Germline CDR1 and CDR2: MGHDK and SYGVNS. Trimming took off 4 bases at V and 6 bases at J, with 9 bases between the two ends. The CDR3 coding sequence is TGTGCCAGCAGTGTCCCCGGGCCCGGGGAGCTGTTTTTT. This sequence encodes CASSVPGPGELFF. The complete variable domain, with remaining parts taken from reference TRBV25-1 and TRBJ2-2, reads EADIYQTPRYLVIGTGKKITLECSQTMGHDKMYWYQQDPGMELHLIHYSYGVNSTEKGDLSSESTVSRIRTEHFPLTLESARPSHTSQYLCASSVPGPGELFFGEGSRLTVL.